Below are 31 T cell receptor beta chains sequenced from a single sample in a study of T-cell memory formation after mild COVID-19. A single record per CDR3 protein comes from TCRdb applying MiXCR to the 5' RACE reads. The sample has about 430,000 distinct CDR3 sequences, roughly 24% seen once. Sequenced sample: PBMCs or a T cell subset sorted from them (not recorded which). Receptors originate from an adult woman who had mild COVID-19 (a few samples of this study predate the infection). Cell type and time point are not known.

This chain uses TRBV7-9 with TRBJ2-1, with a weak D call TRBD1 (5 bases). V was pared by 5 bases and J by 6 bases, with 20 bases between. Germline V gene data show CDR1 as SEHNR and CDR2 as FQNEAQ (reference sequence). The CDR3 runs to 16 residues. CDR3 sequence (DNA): TGTGCCAGCAGCAGCCTCAGGGCTAGTGTTGGCAATGAGCAGTTCTTC. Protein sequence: CASSSLRASVGNEQFF.

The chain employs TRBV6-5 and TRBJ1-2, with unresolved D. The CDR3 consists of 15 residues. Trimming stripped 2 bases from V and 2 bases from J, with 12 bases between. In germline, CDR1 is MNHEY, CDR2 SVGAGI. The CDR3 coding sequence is TGTGCCAGCAGTTACGATCTTACGGGAAACTATGGCTACACCTTC. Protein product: CASSYDLTGNYGYTF.

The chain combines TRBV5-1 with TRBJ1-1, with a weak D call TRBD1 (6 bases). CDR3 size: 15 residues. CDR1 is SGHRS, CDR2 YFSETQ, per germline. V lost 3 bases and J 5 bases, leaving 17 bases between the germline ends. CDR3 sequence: CASSSGQGIWTEAFF. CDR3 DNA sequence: TGCGCCAGCAGCTCCGGTCAGGGGATATGGACTGAAGCTTTCTTT.

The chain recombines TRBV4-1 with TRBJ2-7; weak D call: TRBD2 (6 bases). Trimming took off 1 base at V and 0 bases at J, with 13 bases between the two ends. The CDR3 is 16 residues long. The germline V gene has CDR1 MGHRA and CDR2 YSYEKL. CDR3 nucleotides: TGCGCCAGCAGCCAAGTTTCCAGAGCGGGCTCCTACGAGCAGTACTTC. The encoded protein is CASSQVSRAGSYEQYF.

The CDR3 spells CASTEDSMNTEAFF. DNA of the CDR3: TGCGCCAGCACCGAGGACAGCATGAACACTGAAGCTTTCTTT. The chain links TRBV5-1 to TRBJ1-1; weak D call: TRBD1 (6 bases). Germline CDR1 and CDR2: SGHRS and YFSETQ. The ends were cut back, 6 bases at V and 0 bases at J, with 12 bases in the middle. The CDR3 has 14 amino acids.

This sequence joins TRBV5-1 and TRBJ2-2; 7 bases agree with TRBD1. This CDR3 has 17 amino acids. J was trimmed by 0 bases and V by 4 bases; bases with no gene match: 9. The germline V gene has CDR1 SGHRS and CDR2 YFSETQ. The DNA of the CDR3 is TGCGCCAGCAGCCCAGTACCGGGACAGTCGAACACCGGGGAGCTGTTTTTT. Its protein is CASSPVPGQSNTGELFF.

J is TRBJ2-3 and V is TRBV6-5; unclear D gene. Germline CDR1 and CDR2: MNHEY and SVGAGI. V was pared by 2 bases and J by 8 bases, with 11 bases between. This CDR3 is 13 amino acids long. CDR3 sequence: CASSYQDLGTQYF. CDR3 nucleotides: TGTGCCAGCAGTTACCAGGATTTGGGTACGCAGTATTTT.

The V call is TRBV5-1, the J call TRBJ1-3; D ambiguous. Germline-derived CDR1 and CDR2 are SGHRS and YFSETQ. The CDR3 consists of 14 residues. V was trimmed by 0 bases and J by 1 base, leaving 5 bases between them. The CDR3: CASSLEQSGNTIYF. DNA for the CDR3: TGCGCCAGCAGCTTGGAACAATCTGGAAACACCATATATTTT. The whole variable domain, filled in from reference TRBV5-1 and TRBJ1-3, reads KAGVTQTPRYLIKTRGQQVTLSCSPISGHRSVSWYQQTPGQGLQFLFEYFSETQRNKGNFPGRFSGRQFSNSRSEMNVSTLELGDSALYLCASSLEQSGNTIYFGEGSWLTVV.

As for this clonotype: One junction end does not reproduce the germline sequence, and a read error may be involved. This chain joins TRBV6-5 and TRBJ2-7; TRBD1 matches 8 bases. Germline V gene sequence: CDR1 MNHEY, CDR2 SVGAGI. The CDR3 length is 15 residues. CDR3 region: CDSSSRTGLTYEQYF. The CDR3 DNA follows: TGTGACAGCAGTTCCAGGACAGGGCTTACTTACGAGCAGTACTTC.

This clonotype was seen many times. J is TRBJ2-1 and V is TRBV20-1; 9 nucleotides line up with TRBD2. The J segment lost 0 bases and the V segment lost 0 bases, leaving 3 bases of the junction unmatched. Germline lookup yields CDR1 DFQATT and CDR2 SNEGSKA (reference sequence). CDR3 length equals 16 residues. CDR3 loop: CSARDWRGGSYNEQFF. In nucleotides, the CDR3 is TGCAGTGCTAGAGATTGGCGGGGGGGCTCCTACAATGAGCAGTTCTTC.

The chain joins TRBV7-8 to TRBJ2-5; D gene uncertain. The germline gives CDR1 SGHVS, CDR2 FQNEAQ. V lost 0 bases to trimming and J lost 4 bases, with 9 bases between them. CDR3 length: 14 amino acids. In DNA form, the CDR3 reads TGTGCCAGCAGCTTAGCAGCGAGCCTAGAGACCCAGTACTTC. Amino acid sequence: CASSLAASLETQYF.

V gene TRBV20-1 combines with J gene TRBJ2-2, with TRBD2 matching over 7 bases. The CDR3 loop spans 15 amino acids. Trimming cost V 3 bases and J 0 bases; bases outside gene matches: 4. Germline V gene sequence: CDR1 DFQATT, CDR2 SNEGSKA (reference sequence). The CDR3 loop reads CSARGSGTNTGELFF. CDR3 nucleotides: TGCAGTGCTAGGGGGAGCGGGACGAACACCGGGGAGCTGTTTTTT.

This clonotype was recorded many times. The CDR3 loop reads CASSPPNSGGRNTIYF. CDR3 in DNA: TGTGCCAGCTCACCACCGAATTCGGGGGGTAGAAACACCATATATTTT. The gene calls are TRBV18 and TRBJ1-3, with D possibly TRBD1 on 5 matching bases. Germline V gene lookup returns CDR1 KGHSH and CDR2 LQKENI. The V and J ends lost 0 bases and 5 bases respectively, with 14 bases between them. The CDR3 is 16 residues long.

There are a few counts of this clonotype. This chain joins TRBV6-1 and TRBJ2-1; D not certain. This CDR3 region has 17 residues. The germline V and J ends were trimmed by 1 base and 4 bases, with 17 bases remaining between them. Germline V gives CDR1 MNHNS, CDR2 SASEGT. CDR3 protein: CASSEDGAKGFYNEQFF. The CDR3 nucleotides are TGTGCCAGCAGTGAAGATGGAGCAAAGGGCTTTTACAATGAGCAGTTCTTC.

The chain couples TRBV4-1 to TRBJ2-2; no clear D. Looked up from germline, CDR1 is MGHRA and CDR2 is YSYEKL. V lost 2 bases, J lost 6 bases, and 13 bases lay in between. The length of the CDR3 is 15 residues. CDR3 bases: TGCGCCAGCAGCCAATTTAAAAGGGAACCCGGGGAGCTGTTTTTT. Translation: CASSQFKREPGELFF.

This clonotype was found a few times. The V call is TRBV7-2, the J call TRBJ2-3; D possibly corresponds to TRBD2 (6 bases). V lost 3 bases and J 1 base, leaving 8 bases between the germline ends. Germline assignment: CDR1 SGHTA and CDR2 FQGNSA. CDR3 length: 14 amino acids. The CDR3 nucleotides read TGTGCCAGCAGCTTTGCTAGCGGCACAGATACGCAGTATTTT. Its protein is CASSFASGTDTQYF.

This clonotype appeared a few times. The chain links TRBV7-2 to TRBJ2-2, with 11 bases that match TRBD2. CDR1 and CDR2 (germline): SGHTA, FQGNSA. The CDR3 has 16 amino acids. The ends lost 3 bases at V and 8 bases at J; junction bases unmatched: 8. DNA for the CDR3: TGTGCCAGCAGCTTTCGAACGGGACTAGCGGCAGGGGAGCTGTTTTTT. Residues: CASSFRTGLAAGELFF.

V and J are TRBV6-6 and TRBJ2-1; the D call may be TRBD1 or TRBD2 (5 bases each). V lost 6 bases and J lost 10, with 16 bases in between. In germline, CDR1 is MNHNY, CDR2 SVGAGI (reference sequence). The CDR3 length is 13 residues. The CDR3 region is CASSPGTRREQFF. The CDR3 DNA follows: TGTGCCAGCAGCCCCGGGACCCGGAGAGAGCAGTTCTTC.

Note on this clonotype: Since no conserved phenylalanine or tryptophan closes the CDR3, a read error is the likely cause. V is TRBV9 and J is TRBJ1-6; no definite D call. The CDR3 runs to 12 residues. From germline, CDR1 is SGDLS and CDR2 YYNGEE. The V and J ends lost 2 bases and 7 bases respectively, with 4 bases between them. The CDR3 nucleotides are TGTGCCAGCAGCGTGGCAAATTCACCCCTCCACCTT. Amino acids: CASSVANSPLHL.

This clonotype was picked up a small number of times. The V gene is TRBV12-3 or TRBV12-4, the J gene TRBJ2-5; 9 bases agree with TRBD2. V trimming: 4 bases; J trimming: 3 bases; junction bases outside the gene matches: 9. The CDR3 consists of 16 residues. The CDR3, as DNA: TGTGCCAGCAGTTGGGGCGGGAGGGCCCCGGAAGAGACCCAGTACTTC. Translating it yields CASSWGGRAPEETQYF.

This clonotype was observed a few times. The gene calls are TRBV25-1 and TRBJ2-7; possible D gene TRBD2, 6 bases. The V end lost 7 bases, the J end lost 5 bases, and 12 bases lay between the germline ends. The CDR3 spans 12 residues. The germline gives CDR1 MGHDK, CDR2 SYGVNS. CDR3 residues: CASNEGGDEQYF. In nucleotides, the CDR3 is TGTGCCAGCAACGAGGGAGGCGACGAGCAGTACTTC.

The CDR3 loop is CASSQGTVASEQYF. CDR3 in DNA: TGTGCCAGCAGCCAAGGGACGGTGGCCAGCGAGCAGTACTTC. The rearrangement joins TRBV3-1 to TRBJ2-7; D unclear. This CDR3 comprises 14 residues. V was shortened by 1 base and J by 6 bases, with 13 bases between the two germline ends. Looked up from germline, CDR1 is LGHDT and CDR2 is YNNKEL (reference sequence).

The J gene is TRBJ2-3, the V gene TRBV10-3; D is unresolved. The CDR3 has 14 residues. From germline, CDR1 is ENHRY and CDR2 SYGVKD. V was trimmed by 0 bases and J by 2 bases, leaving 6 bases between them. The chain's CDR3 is CAISESEVTDTQYF. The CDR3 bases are TGTGCCATCAGTGAGTCAGAGGTCACAGATACGCAGTATTTT.

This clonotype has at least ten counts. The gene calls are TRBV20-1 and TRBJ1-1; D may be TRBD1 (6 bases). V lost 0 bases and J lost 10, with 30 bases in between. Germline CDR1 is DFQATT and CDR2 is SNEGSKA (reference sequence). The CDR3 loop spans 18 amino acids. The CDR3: CSARDASLPGRGGSGAFF. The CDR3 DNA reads TGCAGTGCTAGAGACGCGTCCCTCCCCGGCAGGGGAGGATCCGGAGCTTTCTTT.

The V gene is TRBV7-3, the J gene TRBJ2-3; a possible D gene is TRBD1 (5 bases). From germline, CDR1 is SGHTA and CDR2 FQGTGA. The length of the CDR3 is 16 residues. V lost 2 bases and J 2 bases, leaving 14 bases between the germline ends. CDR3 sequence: CASSLGGAESTDTQYF. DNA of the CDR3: TGTGCCAGCAGCTTAGGTGGGGCGGAATCCACAGATACGCAGTATTTT.

This CDR3 reads CATSDLVHRNEQFF. In nucleotides, the CDR3 is TGTGCCACCAGTGATTTAGTGCACAGAAATGAGCAGTTCTTC. The V call is TRBV24-1, the J call TRBJ2-1; D is unclear. Trimming cost V 1 base and J 7 bases, with 10 bases left between them. The CDR3 totals 14 residues. Germline V gives CDR1 KGHDR, CDR2 SFDVKD.

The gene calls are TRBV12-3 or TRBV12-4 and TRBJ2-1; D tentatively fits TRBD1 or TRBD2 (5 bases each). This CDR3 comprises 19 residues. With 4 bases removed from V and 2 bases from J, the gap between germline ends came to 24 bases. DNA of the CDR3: TGTGCCAGCAGTTCACACGGGGAGAGGGGCAATAGTACCTACAATGAGCAGTTCTTC. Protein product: CASSSHGERGNSTYNEQFF.

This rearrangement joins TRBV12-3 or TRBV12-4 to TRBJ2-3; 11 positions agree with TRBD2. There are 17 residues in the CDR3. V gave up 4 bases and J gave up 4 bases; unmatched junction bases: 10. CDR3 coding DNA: TGTGCCAGCAGTTCCCCTCCGGGACTAGCGGCTTCAGATACGCAGTATTTT. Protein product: CASSSPPGLAASDTQYF.

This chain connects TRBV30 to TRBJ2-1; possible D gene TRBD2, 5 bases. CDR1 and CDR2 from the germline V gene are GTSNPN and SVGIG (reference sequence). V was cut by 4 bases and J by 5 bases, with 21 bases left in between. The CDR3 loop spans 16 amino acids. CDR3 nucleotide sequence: TGTGCCTGGACTGGCGGGTCCCCCACAAAGGACAATGAGCAGTTCTTC. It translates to CAWTGGSPTKDNEQFF.

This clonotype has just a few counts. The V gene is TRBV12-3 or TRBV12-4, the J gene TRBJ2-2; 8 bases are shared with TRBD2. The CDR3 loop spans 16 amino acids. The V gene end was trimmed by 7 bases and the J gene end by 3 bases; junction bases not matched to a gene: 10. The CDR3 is CASTLPRRGDTGELFF. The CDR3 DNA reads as TGTGCCAGCACTCTCCCCCGGCGGGGGGACACCGGGGAGCTGTTTTTT.

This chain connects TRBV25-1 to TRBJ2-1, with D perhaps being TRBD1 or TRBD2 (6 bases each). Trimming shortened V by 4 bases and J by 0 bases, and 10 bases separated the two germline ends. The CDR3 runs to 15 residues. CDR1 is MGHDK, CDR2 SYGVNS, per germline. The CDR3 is CASSGGAVSYNEQFF. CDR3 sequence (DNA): TGTGCCAGCAGTGGGGGGGCAGTCTCCTACAATGAGCAGTTCTTC. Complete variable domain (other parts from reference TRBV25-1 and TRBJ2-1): EADIYQTPRYLVIGTGKKITLECSQTMGHDKMYWYQQDPGMELHLIHYSYGVNSTEKGDLSSESTVSRIRTEHFPLTLESARPSHTSQYLCASSGGAVSYNEQFFGPGTRLTVL.